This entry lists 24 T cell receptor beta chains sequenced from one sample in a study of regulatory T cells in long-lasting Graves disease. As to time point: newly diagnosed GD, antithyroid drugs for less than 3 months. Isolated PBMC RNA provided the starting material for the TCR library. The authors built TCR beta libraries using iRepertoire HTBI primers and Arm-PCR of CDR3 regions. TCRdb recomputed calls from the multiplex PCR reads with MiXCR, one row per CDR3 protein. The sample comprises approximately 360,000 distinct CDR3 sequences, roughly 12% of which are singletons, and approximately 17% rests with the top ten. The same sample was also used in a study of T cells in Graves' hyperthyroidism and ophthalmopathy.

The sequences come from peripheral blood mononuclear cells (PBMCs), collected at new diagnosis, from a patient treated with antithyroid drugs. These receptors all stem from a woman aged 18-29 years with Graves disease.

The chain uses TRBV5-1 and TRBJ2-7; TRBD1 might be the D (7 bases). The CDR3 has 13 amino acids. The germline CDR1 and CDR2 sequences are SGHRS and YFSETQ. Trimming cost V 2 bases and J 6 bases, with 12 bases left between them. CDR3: CASSFRQGGEQYF. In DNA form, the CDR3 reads TGCGCCAGCAGCTTCCGACAGGGAGGCGAGCAGTACTTC.

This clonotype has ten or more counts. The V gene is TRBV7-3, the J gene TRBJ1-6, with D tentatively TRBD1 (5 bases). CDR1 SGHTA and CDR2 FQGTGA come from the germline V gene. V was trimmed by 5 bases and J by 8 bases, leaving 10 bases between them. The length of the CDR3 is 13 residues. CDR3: CASSPRGDSPLHF. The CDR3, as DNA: TGTGCCAGCAGCCCCCGGGGGGATTCACCCCTCCACTTT.

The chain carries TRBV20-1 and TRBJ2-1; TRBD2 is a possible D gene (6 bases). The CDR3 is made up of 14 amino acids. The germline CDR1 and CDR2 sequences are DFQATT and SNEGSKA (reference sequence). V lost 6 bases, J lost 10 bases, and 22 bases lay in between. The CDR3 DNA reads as TGCAGTGCCCTCGGGACTCCCTCCATGGACGAGCAGTTCTTC. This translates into CSALGTPSMDEQFF.

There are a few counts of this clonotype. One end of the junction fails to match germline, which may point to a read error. CDR3 protein: CASRYTAGELFF. The CDR3 DNA is TGTGCCAGCAGATATACAGCCGGGGAGCTGTTTTTT. This rearrangement joins TRBV5-1 to TRBJ2-2; D gene ambiguous. The CDR3 extends over 12 amino acids. Germline V gives CDR1 SGHRS, CDR2 YFSETQ.

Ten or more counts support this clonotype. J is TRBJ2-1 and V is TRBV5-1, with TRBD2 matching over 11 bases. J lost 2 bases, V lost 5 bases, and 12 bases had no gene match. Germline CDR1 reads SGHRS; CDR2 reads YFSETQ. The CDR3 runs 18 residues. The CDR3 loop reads CASRPYPGLAEPYNEQFF. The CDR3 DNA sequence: TGCGCCAGCAGACCGTATCCGGGACTAGCGGAGCCCTACAATGAGCAGTTCTTC.

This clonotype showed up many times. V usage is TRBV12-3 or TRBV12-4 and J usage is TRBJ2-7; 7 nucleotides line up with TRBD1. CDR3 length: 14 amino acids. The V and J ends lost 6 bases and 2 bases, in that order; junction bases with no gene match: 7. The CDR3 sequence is CASRSTGMTYEQYF. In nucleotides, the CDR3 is TGTGCCAGCAGATCGACAGGGATGACCTACGAGCAGTACTTC.

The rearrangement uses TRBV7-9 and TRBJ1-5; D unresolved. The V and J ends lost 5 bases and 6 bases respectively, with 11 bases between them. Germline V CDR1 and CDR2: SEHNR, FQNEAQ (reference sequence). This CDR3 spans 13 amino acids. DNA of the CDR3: TGTGCCAGCAGCCTCTCTGCGGGTCAGCCCCAGCATTTT. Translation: CASSLSAGQPQHF.

The CDR3 DNA is TGCAGTGCTAAATCGACAGGGGAGAGTTCACCCCTCCACTTT. The encoded protein is CSAKSTGESSPLHF. The V call is TRBV20-1, the J call TRBJ1-6; 8 bases line up with TRBD1. Germline assignment: CDR1 DFQATT and CDR2 SNEGSKA (reference sequence). This CDR3 is 14 amino acids long. V shed 4 bases and J 9 bases; nucleotides not matched to a gene: 8.

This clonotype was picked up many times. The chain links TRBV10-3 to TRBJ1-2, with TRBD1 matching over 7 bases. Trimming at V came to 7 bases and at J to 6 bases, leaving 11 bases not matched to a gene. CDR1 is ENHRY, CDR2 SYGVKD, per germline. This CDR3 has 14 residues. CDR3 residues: CAITEGQVADGYTF. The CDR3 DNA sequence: TGTGCCATCACCGAAGGACAGGTCGCTGATGGCTACACCTTC.

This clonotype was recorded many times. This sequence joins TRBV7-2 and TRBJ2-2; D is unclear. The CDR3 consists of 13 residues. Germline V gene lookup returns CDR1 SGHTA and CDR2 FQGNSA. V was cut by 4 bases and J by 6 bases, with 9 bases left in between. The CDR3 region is CASSYLSPGELFF. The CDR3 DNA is TGTGCCAGCAGCTACCTTTCACCCGGGGAGCTGTTTTTT. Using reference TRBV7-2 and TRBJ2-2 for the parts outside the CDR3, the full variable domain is GAGVSQSPSNKVTEKGKDVELRCDPISGHTALYWYRQSLGQGLEFLIYFQGNSAPDKSGLPSDRFSAERTGGSVSTLTIQRTQQEDSAVYLCASSYLSPGELFFGEGSRLTVL.

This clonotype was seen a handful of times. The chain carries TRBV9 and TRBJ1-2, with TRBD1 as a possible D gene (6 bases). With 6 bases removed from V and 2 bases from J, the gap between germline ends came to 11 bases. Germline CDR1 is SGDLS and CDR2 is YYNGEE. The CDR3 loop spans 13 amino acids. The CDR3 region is CASKDSLNYGYTF. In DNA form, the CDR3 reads TGTGCCAGCAAGGACAGCCTAAACTATGGCTACACCTTC.

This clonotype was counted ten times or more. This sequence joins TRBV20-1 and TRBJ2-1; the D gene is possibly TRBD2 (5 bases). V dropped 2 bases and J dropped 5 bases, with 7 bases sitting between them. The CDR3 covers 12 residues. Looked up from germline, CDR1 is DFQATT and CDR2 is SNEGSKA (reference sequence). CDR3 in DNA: TGCAGTGCTAGAAGAGCGGACAATGAGCAGTTCTTC. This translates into CSARRADNEQFF.

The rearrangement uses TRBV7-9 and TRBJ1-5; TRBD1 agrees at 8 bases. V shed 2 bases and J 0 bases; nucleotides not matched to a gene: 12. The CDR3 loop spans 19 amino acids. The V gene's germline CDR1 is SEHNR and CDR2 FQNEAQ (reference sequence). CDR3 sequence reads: CASSLSIGTGFHSNQPQHF. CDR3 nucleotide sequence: TGTGCCAGCAGCTTATCAATCGGGACAGGTTTTCATAGCAATCAGCCCCAGCATTTT.

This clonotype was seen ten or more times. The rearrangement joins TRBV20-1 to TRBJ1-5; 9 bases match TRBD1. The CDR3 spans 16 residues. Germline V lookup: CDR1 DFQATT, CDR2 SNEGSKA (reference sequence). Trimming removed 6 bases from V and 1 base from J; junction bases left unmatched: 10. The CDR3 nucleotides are TGCAGTGCCCCGAGATGGACAGGGGAGAGCAATCAGCCCCAGCATTTT. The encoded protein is CSAPRWTGESNQPQHF.

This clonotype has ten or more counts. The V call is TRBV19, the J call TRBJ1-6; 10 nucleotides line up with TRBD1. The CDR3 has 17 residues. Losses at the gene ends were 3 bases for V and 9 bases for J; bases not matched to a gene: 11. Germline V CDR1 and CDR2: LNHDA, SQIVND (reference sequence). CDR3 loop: CASSMRQGARTGSPLHF. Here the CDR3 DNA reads TGTGCCAGTAGTATGAGACAGGGGGCGCGTACTGGTTCACCCCTCCACTTT.

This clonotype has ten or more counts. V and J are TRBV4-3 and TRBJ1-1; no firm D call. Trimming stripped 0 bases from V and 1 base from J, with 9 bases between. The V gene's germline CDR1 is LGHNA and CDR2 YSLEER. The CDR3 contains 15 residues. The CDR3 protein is CASSQDLSRNTEAFF. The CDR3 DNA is TGCGCCAGCAGCCAAGATCTATCGAGGAACACTGAAGCTTTCTTT.

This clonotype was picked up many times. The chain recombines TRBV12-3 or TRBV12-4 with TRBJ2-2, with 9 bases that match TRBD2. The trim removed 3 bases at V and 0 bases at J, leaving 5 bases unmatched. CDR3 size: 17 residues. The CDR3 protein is CASSFLAGRANTGELFF. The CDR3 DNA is TGTGCCAGCAGTTTCCTAGCGGGGAGGGCGAACACCGGGGAGCTGTTTTTT.

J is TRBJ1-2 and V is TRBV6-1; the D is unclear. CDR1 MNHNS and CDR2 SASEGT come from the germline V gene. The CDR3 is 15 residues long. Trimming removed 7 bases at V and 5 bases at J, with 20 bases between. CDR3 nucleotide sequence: TGTGCCAGCAAGGCTCTCGAGGGAGGGAGGTATGGCTACACCTTC. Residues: CASKALEGGRYGYTF.

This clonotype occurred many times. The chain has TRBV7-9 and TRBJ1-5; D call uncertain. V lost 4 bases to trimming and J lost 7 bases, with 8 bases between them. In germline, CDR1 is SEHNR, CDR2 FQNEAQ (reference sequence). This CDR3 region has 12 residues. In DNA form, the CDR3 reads TGTGCCAGCAGCTATTCCGACCAGCCCCAGCATTTT. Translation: CASSYSDQPQHF.

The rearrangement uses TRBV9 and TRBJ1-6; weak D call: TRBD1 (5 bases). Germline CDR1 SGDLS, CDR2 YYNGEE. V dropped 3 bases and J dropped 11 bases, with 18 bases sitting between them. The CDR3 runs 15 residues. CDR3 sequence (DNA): TGTGCCAGCAGCGAGCCCCCCGCAGGGCCGGCACCCCTCCACTTT. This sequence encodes CASSEPPAGPAPLHF.

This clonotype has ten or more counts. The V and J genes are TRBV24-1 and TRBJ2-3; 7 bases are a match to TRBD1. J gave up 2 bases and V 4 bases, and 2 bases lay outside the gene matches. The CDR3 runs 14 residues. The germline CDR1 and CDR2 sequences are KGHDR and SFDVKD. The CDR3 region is CATSEGTATDTQYF. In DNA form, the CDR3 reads TGTGCCACCAGTGAGGGGACAGCCACAGATACGCAGTATTTT.

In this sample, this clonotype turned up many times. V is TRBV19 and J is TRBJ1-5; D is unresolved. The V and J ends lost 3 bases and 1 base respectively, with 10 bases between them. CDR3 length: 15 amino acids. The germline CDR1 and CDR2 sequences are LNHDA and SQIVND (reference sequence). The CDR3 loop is CASSISTGSNQPQHF. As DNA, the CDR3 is TGTGCCAGTAGTATTTCGACTGGGAGCAATCAGCCCCAGCATTTT.

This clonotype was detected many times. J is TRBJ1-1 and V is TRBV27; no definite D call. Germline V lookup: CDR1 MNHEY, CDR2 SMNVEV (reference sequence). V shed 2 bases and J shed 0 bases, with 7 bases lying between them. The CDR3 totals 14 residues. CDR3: CASSLRELNTEAFF. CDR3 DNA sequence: TGTGCCAGCAGTTTAAGGGAGCTGAACACTGAAGCTTTCTTT.

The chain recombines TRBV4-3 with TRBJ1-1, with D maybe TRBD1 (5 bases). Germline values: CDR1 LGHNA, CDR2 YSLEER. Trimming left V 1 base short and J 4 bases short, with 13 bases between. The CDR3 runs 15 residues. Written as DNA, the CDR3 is TGCGCCAGCAGCCAAGCCCAGGGTCGCGGCACTGAAGCTTTCTTT. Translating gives CASSQAQGRGTEAFF.